A selection of T cell receptor beta chains follows, all from one sample in a study of blood T cell repertoires in COVID-19. The repertoire was sequenced with immunoSEQ multiplex PCR; TCRdb's copy has only in-frame clones and lacks some. The table has fewer than 400,000 clones, about 83% seen once. The sequenced sample consisted of peripheral blood. Receptor source: a man aged 25-45 years with active or convalescent COVID-19. Both conserved end residues are part of each CDR3. D genes are given only for firm matches. For some rows the clone size is stated as once, few or many, or as a class when expanded; others skip it.

. . TRBJ2-7 TRBV11-3 TGTGCCAGCAGCAGAGGACAGTTCTCCTACGAGCAGTACTTC CASSRGQFSYEQYF
TRBD1 once TRBJ2-7 TRBV19 TGTGCCAGTAGTATGCGCAGGGGGATCTACGAGCAGTACTTC CASSMRRGIYEQYF
TRBD2 . TRBJ2-1 TRBV10-3 TGTGCCGGCCGGGGACTAGCGGGAACTGAGCAGTTCTTC CAGRGLAGTEQFF
. . TRBJ1-1 TRBV5-1 TGCGCCAGCAGCCCAGTGCCAGGCGTAAACACTGAAGCTTTCTTT CASSPVPGVNTEAFF
. once TRBJ1-1 TRBV18 TGTGCCAGCTCACCGATCGCGGATGTTACGAACACTGAAGCTTTCTTT CASSPIADVTNTEAFF
TRBD2 . TRBJ2-3 TRBV19 TGTGCCAGTAGTGCCCTCTGGACTAGCGGAGAGGCAGATACGCAGTATTTT CASSALWTSGEADTQYF
TRBD2 . TRBJ2-3 TRBV5-6 TGTGCCAGCAGCTTGGCCCAGCGGGAGGGGCCAGATACGCAGTATTTT CASSLAQREGPDTQYF
. . TRBJ1-6 TRBV30 TGTGCCTGGAACCCTAGCTCCTATAATTCACCCCTCCACTTT CAWNPSSYNSPLHF
. . TRBJ2-2 TRBV20-1 TGCAGTGCTAGTAACAGGTTGAACACCGGGGAGCTGTTTTTT CSASNRLNTGELFF
TRBD2 . TRBJ2-2 TRBV7-7 TGTGCCAGCAGCTCCTTACTAGCGGGGGGGACTCTCACCGGGGAGCTGTTTTTT CASSSLLAGGTLTGELFF
. . TRBJ1-6 TRBV28 TGTGCCAGCAGTTCAAGGGGTAATTCACCCCTCCACTTT CASSSRGNSPLHF
. . TRBJ2-2 TRBV7-6 TGTGCCAGCAGCCGGTCAAGCGCCGGGGAGCTGTTTTTT CASSRSSAGELFF
TRBD1 . TRBJ1-5 TRBV6-5 TGTGCCAGCAGGACAGGGGGGAAGCCCCAGCATTTT CASRTGGKPQHF
TRBD2 . TRBJ2-3 TRBV18 TGTGCCAGCTCACCACACGCGGGGGATACAGATACGCAGTATTTT CASSPHAGDTDTQYF
. . TRBJ1-1 TRBV29-1 TGCAGCGCACTAGATGTGACGGACACTGAAGCTTTCTTT CSALDVTDTEAFF
TRBD1 . TRBJ1-2 TRBV3-1/TRBV3-2 TGTGCCGGCCCGGGACAGGGCTTTTGGGGCTACACCTTC CAGPGQGFWGYTF
TRBD2 . TRBJ2-7 TRBV6-6 TGTGCCAGCCAACGAGGGGGCGGGAGGGTAGACTACGAGCAGTACTTC CASQRGGGRVDYEQYF
. . TRBJ1-1 TRBV28 TGTGCCAGCAGTTTTATATTGGACAGCACTGAAGCTTTCTTT CASSFILDSTEAFF